The sequence of this TCR beta chain was determined in a study of cytomegalovirus exposure and HLA in healthy donors. Study at large: Some 180 million T cells yielded around 120 million unique TCR beta sequences in earlier analysis. For the approximately 360 genotyped donors, 65% to 90% fell within the Caucasian-associated ancestry cluster.

Concerning this clone itself: The antigen is not known. Sequence at one end of the junction differs from germline and may be a read error.

PCR amplification relied on 60 Vbeta primers (plus 13 Jbeta primers). TCRdb keeps only in-frame clones here, not all; method: immunoSEQ multiplex PCR. This repertoire shows 100,000 to 150,000 clones, roughly 78% found once; its top ten account for about 8.9%. Germline V lookup: CDR1 ENHRY, CDR2 SYGVKD. The CDR3 covers 17 residues. General study findings and limits: An analysis that was carried out later associated approximately 15,000 TCR beta sequences with HLA alleles at 0.05 false discovery rate.

Input material: PBMCs. The sequence was collected from a man aged 30 to 45 in good health and CMV-seropositive. The V call is TRBV10-3, the J call TRBJ2-6; 7 bases line up with TRBD2. Here the CDR3 reads CAISEWEGSSGANGLTF. The CDR3 region has the DNA TGTGCCATCAGTGAATGGGAGGGTAGCTCTGGGGCCAACGGCCTGACTTTC.